The 25 T cell receptor beta chains reported below all come from one sample, sequenced in a study of CD8 T cells in ankylosing spondylitis. TCRdb itself ran the 5' RACE reads through MiXCR, one entry per CDR3 protein. This sample has 220,000 or so distinct CDR3 sequences, with roughly 10% found just once. Source material: blood, either unsorted or a sorted T cell fraction (not recorded which). The receptor source for this set is a male donor with ankylosing spondylitis or in good health (not recorded which).

This clonotype was recorded many times. The chain couples TRBV5-1 to TRBJ2-5; D may be TRBD2 (5 bases). The CDR3 has 13 residues. Trimming pared 2 bases from V and 2 bases from J, leaving 7 bases between. Germline V gene lookup returns CDR1 SGHRS and CDR2 YFSETQ. The CDR3 nucleotides read TGCGCCAGCAGCTTCGGGAAACAAGAGACCCAGTACTTC. This codes for CASSFGKQETQYF.

The rearrangement uses TRBV24-1 and TRBJ2-2; 12 bases are a match to TRBD2. V dropped 3 bases and J dropped 1; count of bases not matched to a gene: 5. The CDR3 loop spans 18 amino acids. In germline, CDR1 is KGHDR, CDR2 SFDVKD. The CDR3 protein is CATSDPSGGAKNTGELFF. The CDR3 coding sequence is TGTGCCACCAGTGATCCTAGCGGGGGGGCCAAGAACACCGGGGAGCTGTTTTTT.

This clonotype was found many times. The chain uses TRBV12-3 or TRBV12-4 and TRBJ2-7, with 7 nucleotides matching TRBD2. The CDR3 is 16 amino acids. J was trimmed by 5 bases and V by 5 bases; bases with no gene match: 15. The CDR3 DNA reads as TGTGCCAGCAGTCCCCCCTGGGAGCGGGGAAACAACGAGCAGTACTTC. It is translated as CASSPPWERGNNEQYF.

The sample holds a few counts of this clonotype. The J gene is TRBJ2-5, the V gene TRBV10-3; 10 bases map to TRBD2. Per germline, CDR1 ENHRY and CDR2 SYGVKD. This CDR3 has 14 amino acids. With V trimmed by 4 bases and J by 5 bases, 4 bases remained unmatched. The CDR3, as DNA: TGTGCCATCAGTGCTAGCGGGGGATCCGAGACCCAGTACTTC. It yields the protein CAISASGGSETQYF.

The rearrangement links TRBV19 to TRBJ2-4; D gene uncertain. There are 14 residues in the CDR3. Trimming shortened V by 3 bases and J by 0 bases, and 6 bases separated the two germline ends. Germline loops: CDR1 LNHDA, CDR2 SQIVND (reference sequence). The CDR3: CASSIPGAKNIQYF. The CDR3 DNA reads TGTGCCAGTAGTATCCCCGGAGCCAAAAACATTCAGTACTTC.

The chain recombines TRBV7-2 with TRBJ2-3; a possible D gene is TRBD2 (7 bases). Per the germline V gene, CDR1 is SGHTA and CDR2 is FQGNSA. The CDR3 has 15 amino acids. Trimming left V 2 bases short and J 9 bases short, with 18 bases between. CDR3 sequence reads: CASSLNLGGGETQYF. Here the CDR3 DNA reads TGTGCCAGCAGCTTAAATCTGGGAGGGGGAGAAACGCAGTATTTT.

This clonotype was observed at least ten times. V gene TRBV10-3 combines with J gene TRBJ2-3; 8 bases are shared with TRBD1. The CDR3 spans 15 residues. The V segment lost 4 bases and the J segment 0 bases; nucleotides outside the gene matches: 3. Looked up from germline, CDR1 is ENHRY and CDR2 is SYGVKD. CDR3 bases: TGTGCCATCAGTGTTCGGACAGGGAGCACAGATACGCAGTATTTT. Protein: CAISVRTGSTDTQYF.

This clonotype was picked up a small number of times. The chain couples TRBV2 to TRBJ1-2; 7 bases are shared with TRBD1. V was clipped by 5 bases and J by 7 bases; unmatched bases: 4. The CDR3 spans 12 residues. From germline, CDR1 is SNHLY and CDR2 FYNNEI. CDR3 bases: TGTGCCAGCAGTTTTGAGGGGGCTGGCTACACCTTC. Translated: CASSFEGAGYTF.

This clonotype has only a few counts. The genes are TRBV20-1 and TRBJ2-7; TRBD2 agrees at 9 bases. The CDR3 covers 15 residues. V shed 0 bases and J 3 bases; nucleotides not matched to a gene: 6. From germline, CDR1 is DFQATT and CDR2 SNEGSKA (reference sequence). Written as DNA, the CDR3 is TGCAGTGCTAGAGAAGAAGCGGGGGGACTCTACGAGCAGTACTTC. Translating gives CSAREEAGGLYEQYF.

The rearrangement joins TRBV7-2 to TRBJ1-2; 9 bases are shared with TRBD1. Germline CDR1 is SGHTA and CDR2 is FQGNSA. V lost 5 bases and J lost 8; bases outside the gene matches: 6. This CDR3 spans 13 amino acids. The CDR3 region is CASSLDRGDGYTF. DNA for the CDR3: TGTGCCAGCAGCCTGGACAGGGGAGACGGCTACACCTTC. Looking up the rest from reference TRBV7-2 and TRBJ1-2 gives the full variable domain: GAGVSQSPSNKVTEKGKDVELRCDPISGHTALYWYRQSLGQGLEFLIYFQGNSAPDKSGLPSDRFSAERTGGSVSTLTIQRTQQEDSAVYLCASSLDRGDGYTFGSGTRLTVV.

The rearrangement links TRBV30 to TRBJ1-1; possibly TRBD1 for D (6 bases). This CDR3 has 13 amino acids. Trimming shortened V by 4 bases and J by 3 bases, and 12 bases separated the two germline ends. Germline CDR1 and CDR2: GTSNPN and SVGIG (reference sequence). This CDR3 reads CAWTRNRDTEAFF. The CDR3, as DNA: TGTGCCTGGACCCGAAACAGGGACACTGAAGCTTTCTTT.

At least ten counts were recorded for this clonotype. The chain carries TRBV20-1 and TRBJ2-1, with D possibly matching TRBD2 (5 bases). The CDR3 spans 15 residues. Per germline, CDR1 DFQATT and CDR2 SNEGSKA (reference sequence). V was clipped by 1 base and J by 0 bases, with 10 bases between them. CDR3: CSARAEALSYNEQFF. Written as DNA, the CDR3 is TGCAGTGCTAGAGCGGAGGCCCTCTCCTACAATGAGCAGTTCTTC.

This clonotype has more than one count but fewer than ten. The rearrangement links TRBV20-1 to TRBJ2-3; D is undetermined. V was cut by 3 bases and J by 3 bases, with 4 bases left in between. The CDR3 runs 11 residues. Germline CDR1 is DFQATT and CDR2 is SNEGSKA (reference sequence). CDR3 nucleotide sequence: TGCAGTGCTAGCGGGACAGATACGCAGTATTTT. Translation: CSASGTDTQYF.

The chain employs TRBV6-1 and TRBJ2-7, with D possibly matching TRBD2 (6 bases). Looked up from germline, CDR1 is MNHNS and CDR2 is SASEGT. The CDR3 consists of 14 residues. Deletions cut 6 bases from V and 5 bases from J, with 17 bases between. The CDR3 DNA is TGTGCCAGCAGGAGTTCCCCTGGGACTCACGAGCAGTACTTC. Encoded protein: CASRSSPGTHEQYF.

This clonotype was found many times. This sequence joins TRBV5-6 and TRBJ1-2; TRBD1 aligns across 10 bases. CDR3 length equals 14 residues. The trim removed 4 bases at V and 6 bases at J, leaving 6 bases unmatched. Germline CDR1 SGHDT, CDR2 YYEEEE. CDR3 loop: CASSVTGGGDGYTF. The CDR3 nucleotides read TGTGCCAGCAGCGTGACAGGGGGCGGTGATGGCTACACCTTC.

This clonotype has a count of ten or more. The rearrangement links TRBV3-1 to TRBJ1-2, with 7 bases lining up with TRBD1. This CDR3 is built from 15 residues. The V gene's germline CDR1 is LGHDT and CDR2 YNNKEL (reference sequence). Losses at the gene ends were 4 bases for V and 4 bases for J; bases not matched to a gene: 9. The CDR3 here is CASSRPGQSLYGYTF. The DNA of the CDR3 is TGTGCCAGCAGCCGCCCGGGACAGAGTCTCTATGGCTACACCTTC.

This clonotype was seen repeatedly, ten times or more. The J gene is TRBJ1-5, the V gene TRBV20-1, with 12 bases aligning to TRBD1. Germline CDR1 is DFQATT and CDR2 is SNEGSKA (reference sequence). The J segment lost 6 bases and the V segment lost 6 bases, leaving 9 bases of the junction unmatched. This CDR3 is 15 amino acids long. DNA of the CDR3: TGCAGTGCCCCGCGGGGGGACAGGGGGCTTCAGCCCCAGCATTTT. This gives the protein CSAPRGDRGLQPQHF.

This chain links TRBV5-1 with TRBJ2-1; possible D gene TRBD2, 7 bases. The CDR3 sequence is 15 residues long. V was cut by 3 bases and J by 9 bases, with 19 bases left in between. The germline V gene has CDR1 SGHRS and CDR2 YFSETQ. The CDR3 region is CASSSEGGGDGEQFF. CDR3 bases: TGCGCCAGCAGCTCCGAGGGAGGGGGTGACGGTGAGCAGTTCTTC.

The sample holds a few counts of this clonotype. This chain uses TRBV12-3 or TRBV12-4 with TRBJ2-5, with 13 bases identical to TRBD2. With 4 bases clipped from V and 4 bases from J, the junction kept 15 bases outside the gene matches. This CDR3 spans 19 amino acids. CDR3 protein: CASSSETSGGYVEGETQYF. For the CDR3, the DNA is TGTGCCAGCAGTTCGGAGACTAGCGGGGGGTATGTCGAAGGAGAGACCCAGTACTTC.

This clonotype was recorded many times. V is TRBV28 and J is TRBJ2-7; 9 bases fit TRBD2. Germline values: CDR1 MDHEN, CDR2 SYDVKM. V shed 8 bases, J shed 4 bases, and the junction held 12 bases outside the gene matches. The CDR3 contains 15 residues. CDR3 sequence: CASDTFALAGYEQYF. As DNA, the CDR3 is TGTGCCAGCGATACGTTCGCACTAGCGGGTTACGAGCAGTACTTC.

This clonotype was counted many times. The gene calls are TRBV20-1 and TRBJ2-7, with D perhaps given as TRBD1 or TRBD2 (5 bases each). Germline V CDR1 and CDR2: DFQATT, SNEGSKA (reference sequence). V gave up 1 base and J gave up 2 bases, with 12 bases separating them. CDR3 size: 14 residues. In nucleotides, the CDR3 is TGCAGTGCTAGAGGTGAAGGGGACCCCTACGAGCAGTACTTC. Translating it yields CSARGEGDPYEQYF.

This clonotype was counted at least ten times. The rearrangement links TRBV7-2 to TRBJ2-7; 9 nucleotides agree with TRBD2. This CDR3 has 16 amino acids. CDR1 and CDR2 (germline): SGHTA, FQGNSA. J was trimmed by 4 bases and V by 3 bases; bases with no gene match: 10. DNA of the CDR3: TGTGCCAGCAGCTTGGGACTAGCTCCTGGGGGTTACGAGCAGTACTTC. It yields the protein CASSLGLAPGGYEQYF.

This clonotype has a count of ten or more. The V gene is TRBV20-1, the J gene TRBJ1-1; D is unresolved. The ends were cut back, 1 base at V and 1 base at J, with 10 bases in the middle. CDR1 is DFQATT and CDR2 is SNEGSKA in the germline V gene (reference sequence). CDR3 length: 14 amino acids. CDR3 residues: CSARVAARNTEAFF. The DNA of the CDR3 is TGCAGTGCTAGAGTGGCGGCGAGGAACACTGAAGCTTTCTTT.

This clonotype has a count of ten or more. The J gene is TRBJ2-3, the V gene TRBV5-1; D not certain. The CDR3 runs 12 residues. V was pared by 6 bases and J by 2 bases, with 7 bases between. Per the germline V gene, CDR1 is SGHRS and CDR2 is YFSETQ. CDR3 loop: CASTTTTDTQYF. The DNA for the CDR3 is TGCGCCAGCACGACGACCACAGATACGCAGTATTTT.

Ten or more counts support this clonotype. The chain carries TRBV28 and TRBJ1-1; 9 bases align to TRBD1. Germline loops: CDR1 MDHEN, CDR2 SYDVKM. CDR3 size: 15 residues. Trimming cost V 5 bases and J 3 bases; bases outside gene matches: 7. CDR3 sequence (DNA): TGTGCCAGCAGTCCCACGGGACAGGGCCACACTGAAGCTTTCTTT. Encoded protein: CASSPTGQGHTEAFF. The full variable domain, rest sourced from reference TRBV28 and TRBJ1-1, is DVKVTQSSRYLVKRTGEKVFLECVQDMDHENMFWYRQDPGLGLRLIYFSYDVKMKEKGDIPEGYSVSREKKERFSLILESASTNQTSMYLCASSPTGQGHTEAFFGQGTRLTVV.